These 18 T cell receptor beta chains share one sample of origin, sequenced in a study of blood T cell repertoires in COVID-19. The assay was immunoSEQ multiplex PCR, and TCRdb's table has in-frame clones only and misses some. The sample lists approximately 250,000 clones, around 82% seen once, with roughly 8.6% in the top ten. Sequenced input: peripheral blood. The receptors stem from a human donor in a cohort sampled during active COVID-19.

V is TRBV5-4 and J is TRBJ2-7, with 7 bases matching TRBD1. The germline V gene encodes CDR1 SGHNT and CDR2 YYREEE (reference sequence). The CDR3 runs to 16 residues. V was pared by 0 bases and J by 7 bases, with 13 bases of the junction left unmatched. CDR3: CASSLGSGQATLEQYF. The CDR3 nucleotides are TGTGCCAGCAGCTTGGGGTCTGGACAGGCTACTTTGGAGCAGTACTTC.

Notes on this clone: Likely a read error: the CDR3 ends without its conserved phenylalanine or tryptophan. It is unclear where the CDR3 begins or ends on the DNA, so no DNA is shown, and the CDR3 is as TCRdb lists it. The rearrangement joins TRBV28 to TRBJ2-7; the DNA was not used to check the table's D call, TRBD1. With termini counted, the CDR3 has 10 amino acids. Germline V gene data show CDR1 as MDHEN and CDR2 as SYDVKM. The CDR3 spells CASSSGTGVL.

The V call is TRBV5-4, the J call TRBJ2-3, with D tentatively TRBD2 (6 bases). V was cut by 0 bases and J by 2 bases, with 13 bases left in between. The CDR3 consists of 16 residues. Germline-derived CDR1 and CDR2 are SGHNT and YYREEE (reference sequence). CDR3 loop: CASSLGSGANTDTQYF. DNA for the CDR3: TGTGCCAGCAGCTTGGGGTCGGGAGCGAACACAGATACGCAGTATTTT.

The chain links TRBV5-1 to TRBJ2-1, with TRBD2 identical over 11 bases. The V gene end was trimmed by 0 bases and the J gene end by 2 bases; junction bases not matched to a gene: 4. The CDR3 is made up of 17 amino acids. CDR1 SGHRS and CDR2 YFSETQ come from the germline V gene. The CDR3 region has the DNA TGCGCCAGCAGCTTGGTGGCGACTAGCGGGACCTACAATGAGCAGTTCTTC. This gives the protein CASSLVATSGTYNEQFF.

Only a few counts were recorded for this clone. The chain has TRBV11-2 and TRBJ2-7, with 7 bases fitting TRBD1. Germline lookup yields CDR1 SGHAT and CDR2 FQNNGV. The CDR3 length is 14 residues. Germline trimming cut 3 bases from V and 6 bases from J; bases unmatched to any gene: 8. CDR3 bases: TGTGCCAGCAGCTTTTTCCGGGACAGTGGCGAGCAGTACTTC. It translates to CASSFFRDSGEQYF.

This clone has a handful of counts. The chain joins TRBV6-6 to TRBJ2-7; 7 bases are shared with TRBD2. CDR1 is MNHNY and CDR2 is SVGAGI in the germline V gene (reference sequence). The V gene end was trimmed by 6 bases and the J gene end by 2 bases; junction bases not matched to a gene: 1. CDR3 size: 12 residues. The CDR3 region is CASRGGAYEQYF. The CDR3 DNA follows: TGTGCCAGCAGGGGGGGGGCCTACGAGCAGTACTTC.

In its sample, this clone was seen a few times. This chain links TRBV25-1 with TRBJ2-1; the D gene is possibly TRBD2 (5 bases). Germline V gives CDR1 MGHDK, CDR2 SYGVNS. This CDR3 is 14 amino acids long. V lost 6 bases to trimming and J lost 4 bases, with 13 bases between them. The CDR3 nucleotides are TGTGCCAGCAGGTGGACTGGGCCTTACAATGAGCAGTTCTTC. Protein product: CASRWTGPYNEQFF.

The chain joins TRBV7-9 to TRBJ2-7, with D maybe TRBD1 (5 bases). The V end was cut by 4 bases, the J end by 3 bases, with 19 bases between. In germline, CDR1 is SEHNR, CDR2 FQNEAQ (reference sequence). There are 16 residues in the CDR3. CDR3: CASSSPKTDTNYEQYF. The CDR3 DNA sequence: TGTGCCAGCAGCTCTCCTAAGACAGACACGAACTACGAGCAGTACTTC.

The V gene is TRBV4-2, the J gene TRBJ1-2, with TRBD1 identical over 7 bases. V was pared by 4 bases and J by 3 bases, with 11 bases of the junction left unmatched. The germline V gene has CDR1 LGHNA and CDR2 YNFKEQ. The CDR3 has 16 amino acids. CDR3 in DNA: TGTGCCAGCAGCCTTAATCCGGGACAGTTTCACTATGGCTACACCTTC. This gives the protein CASSLNPGQFHYGYTF.

The chain joins TRBV6-4 to TRBJ1-6; D uncertain. The CDR3 loop spans 13 amino acids. The V gene's germline CDR1 is MRHNA and CDR2 SNTAGT. The V gene lost 8 bases and the J gene lost 0 bases, with 5 bases spanning the gap. The CDR3: CASASSYNSPLHF. The CDR3 DNA reads TGTGCCAGCGCCAGCTCCTATAATTCACCCCTCCACTTT.

CDR3 nucleotide sequence: TGTGCCAGCACCGGGGTGACGGGGGAGCTGTTTTTT. Protein sequence: CASTGVTGELFF. This rearrangement joins TRBV2 to TRBJ2-2; D is perhaps TRBD2 (5 bases). From germline, CDR1 is SNHLY and CDR2 FYNNEI. Deletions cut 7 bases from V and 8 bases from J, with 11 bases between. This CDR3 has 12 residues. The whole variable domain, remainder taken from reference TRBV2 and TRBJ2-2, is EPEVTQTPSHQVTQMGQEVILRCVPISNHLYFYWYRQILGQKVEFLVSFYNNEISEKSEIFDDQFSVERPDGSNFTLKIRSTKLEDSAMYFCASTGVTGELFFGEGSRLTVL.

The chain uses TRBV7-9 and TRBJ2-1, with 13 bases matching TRBD2. Germline values: CDR1 SEHNR, CDR2 FQNEAQ (reference sequence). This CDR3 has 17 amino acids. V gave up 5 bases and J gave up 6 bases; unmatched junction bases: 10. The CDR3 DNA reads TGTGCCAGCAGCGGGGGAGAGGGGACTAGCGGGATCAATGAGCAGTTCTTC. Its translation is CASSGGEGTSGINEQFF.

Of note for this clone: Other DNA sequences within the sample encode an identical CDR3. The chain recombines TRBV6-2 or TRBV6-3 with TRBJ2-5; 7 positions agree with TRBD2. The junction had 5 bases not matched to a gene; V was cut back by 3 bases and J by 4 bases. Looked up from germline, CDR1 is MNHEY and CDR2 is SVGEGT. The CDR3 runs to 14 residues. CDR3 bases: TGTGCCAGCAGTTATCCCGGGGGGAGAGAGACCCAGTACTTC. As protein: CASSYPGGRETQYF.

V and J are TRBV13 and TRBJ2-7; the match to TRBD2 covers 13 bases. The CDR3 is 19 amino acids. The V segment lost 5 bases and the J segment 0 bases; nucleotides outside the gene matches: 13. Germline assignment: CDR1 PRHDT and CDR2 FYEKMQ (reference sequence). CDR3 in amino acids: CASSRRPGTSGIDSYEQYF. The CDR3 DNA reads TGTGCCAGCAGCCGCCGTCCCGGGACTAGCGGGATTGACTCCTACGAGCAGTACTTC.

V gene TRBV5-1 combines with J gene TRBJ2-7, with 7 bases aligning to TRBD1. The V segment lost 2 bases and the J segment 2 bases; nucleotides outside the gene matches: 13. Per the germline V gene, CDR1 is SGHRS and CDR2 is YFSETQ. The length of the CDR3 is 17 residues. CDR3 in DNA: TGCGCCAGCAGCTTCAAAGGACAGGCTGAAGGGCCCTACGAGCAGTACTTC. Its protein product is CASSFKGQAEGPYEQYF.

The chain recombines TRBV6-2 or TRBV6-3 with TRBJ1-2; a weak D match, TRBD1 (6 bases). Looked up from germline, CDR1 is MNHEY and CDR2 is SVGEGT. The CDR3 length is 13 residues. V was pared by 6 bases and J by 1 base, with 9 bases between. In nucleotides, the CDR3 is TGTGCCAGCAGCACGGACAGTAACTATGGCTACACCTTC. Its translation: CASSTDSNYGYTF.

This clone was detected a few times. V is TRBV19 and J is TRBJ2-7; 8 bases are a match to TRBD2. CDR3 length equals 15 residues. Germline assignment: CDR1 LNHDA and CDR2 SQIVND (reference sequence). V lost 5 bases to trimming and J lost 2 bases; unmatched junction nucleotides: 8. In DNA form, the CDR3 reads TGTGCCAGTAGTCCTATCGCGGGACTAGCCTACGAGCAGTACTTC. It translates to CASSPIAGLAYEQYF.

The chain has TRBV19 and TRBJ1-1, with D tentatively TRBD1 (5 bases). V lost 2 bases and J 0 bases, leaving 10 bases between the germline ends. There are 15 residues in the CDR3. Germline V gene data show CDR1 as LNHDA and CDR2 as SQIVND (reference sequence). The CDR3 DNA is TGTGCCAGTAGTATAACAGGTATAATGAACACTGAAGCTTTCTTT. As protein: CASSITGIMNTEAFF.